This T cell receptor (beta chain) comes out of a study of blood T cell repertoires in COVID-19. Study background: PBMCs, B-cell-depleted T cells, or T cells were the source of the cDNA or gDNA that made up the material.

Germline values: CDR1 ENHRY, CDR2 SYGVKD. With 6 bases clipped from V and 8 bases from J, the junction kept 3 bases outside the gene matches. The CDR3 loop spans 13 amino acids. Profiling relied on immunoSEQ multiplex PCR, and the TCRdb table lists in-frame clones only, not all of them. The repertoire consists of 150,000 to 200,000 clones, with under 80% occurring once and the leading ten covering about 3%. The origin of this receptor is a man in his 70s with acute or convalescent COVID-19. V gene TRBV10-3 combines with J gene TRBJ1-6; 8 nucleotides match TRBD1. Sequencing was carried out using peripheral blood. CDR3 sequence (DNA): TGTGCCATCAGGGACAGGGCAGATTCACCCCTCCACTTT. Its translation: CAIRDRADSPLHF.